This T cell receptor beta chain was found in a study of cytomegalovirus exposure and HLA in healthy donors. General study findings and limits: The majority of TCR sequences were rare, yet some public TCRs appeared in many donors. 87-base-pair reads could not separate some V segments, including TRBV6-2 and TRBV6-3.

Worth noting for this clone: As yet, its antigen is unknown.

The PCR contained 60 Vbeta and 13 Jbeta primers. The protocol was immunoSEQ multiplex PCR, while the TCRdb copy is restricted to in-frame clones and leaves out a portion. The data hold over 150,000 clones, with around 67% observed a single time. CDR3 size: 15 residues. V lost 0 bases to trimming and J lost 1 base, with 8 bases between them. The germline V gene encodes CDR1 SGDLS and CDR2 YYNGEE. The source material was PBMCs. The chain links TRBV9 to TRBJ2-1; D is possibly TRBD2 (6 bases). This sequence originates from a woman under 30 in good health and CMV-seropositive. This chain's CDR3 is CASSVGRGSYNEQFF. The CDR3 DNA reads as TGTGCCAGCAGCGTAGGGCGGGGTTCCTACAATGAGCAGTTCTTC. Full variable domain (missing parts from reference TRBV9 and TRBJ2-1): DSGVTQTPKHLITATGQRVTLRCSPRSGDLSVYWYQQSLDQGLQFLIQYYNGEERAKGNILERFSAQQFPDLHSELNLSSLELGDSALYFCASSVGRGSYNEQFFGPGTRLTVL.